These 2 T cell receptor beta chains came from one sample sequenced in a study of shared clonotypes between healthy human individuals. The repertoire was sequenced with immunoSEQ multiplex PCR; TCRdb's copy has only in-frame clones and lacks some. The data show approximately 350,000 clones, with approximately 96% seen just once and 0.32% held by the top ten. The specimen sequenced was memory CD8+ T cells sorted from blood. Described subset: CD45RO+ cells pooled with CCR7-negative TemRA cells. The receptors originated from a man between 25 and 39 years old in good health.

This clone showed up just once. V gene TRBV6-1 combines with J gene TRBJ1-2; no firm D call. Germline CDR1 is MNHNS and CDR2 is SASEGT. Trimming shortened V by 0 bases and J by 4 bases, and 6 bases separated the two germline ends. This CDR3 has 13 residues. CDR3 residues: CASSEARRYGYTF. The CDR3 DNA reads as TGTGCCAGCAGTGAAGCGCGTCGCTATGGCTACACCTTC.

This clone was observed a single time. The V and J genes are TRBV30 and TRBJ1-2; D gene uncertain. CDR1 and CDR2 from the germline V gene are GTSNPN and SVGIG (reference sequence). There are 14 residues in the CDR3. The V end lost 3 bases, the J end lost 0 bases, and 11 bases lay between the germline ends. The CDR3 DNA reads as TGTGCCTGGAGGCTTCCCGGGGCTAACTATGGCTACACCTTC. It specifies CAWRLPGANYGYTF.